These T cell receptor beta chains were read from a single sample in a study of blood T cells in healthy people across ages. TCRdb analysed the 5' RACE reads with MiXCR anew, one entry per CDR3 protein. This table has approximately 830,000 distinct CDR3 sequences, less than 80% appearing once. Sequencing was performed on blood. The source of these receptors is a man younger than 40 in good health. Each CDR3 is given with its conserved first and last residue. D genes are given only for firm matches. The size field is filled for only some rows; it gives once, few, many or a size class.

clone size,D gene,V gene,J gene,CDR3 protein,CDR3 DNA
.,.,TRBV12-3/TRBV12-4,TRBJ2-7,CASSPGVDEQYF,TGTGCCAGCAGTCCGGGGGTCGACGAGCAGTACTTC
.,.,TRBV7-9,TRBJ2-3,CASDTPTDTQYF,TGTGCCAGCGACACCCCCACAGATACGCAGTATTTT
once,.,TRBV7-2,TRBJ2-1,CASSPQGLYNEQFF,TGTGCCAGCAGCCCGCAGGGGCTCTACAATGAGCAGTTCTTC
few,.,TRBV6-2/TRBV6-3,TRBJ2-2,CASSYGFGTGELFF,TGTGCCAGCAGTTATGGGTTCGGGACCGGGGAGCTGTTTTTT
once,TRBD2,TRBV7-3,TRBJ2-1,CASSNYGLAGRGEQFF,TGTGCCAGCAGCAACTACGGCCTAGCGGGGAGGGGTGAGCAGTTCTTC
few,.,TRBV7-9,TRBJ2-7,CASSFSGVHEQYF,TGTGCCAGCAGCTTCTCAGGGGTCCACGAGCAGTACTTC
.,.,TRBV6-1,TRBJ2-1,CASLQGYNEQFF,TGTGCCAGCCTGCAGGGGTACAATGAGCAGTTCTTC
.,TRBD2,TRBV7-9,TRBJ2-7,CASSLREARYEQYF,TGTGCCAGCAGCTTACGGGAGGCCCGCTACGAGCAGTACTTC
.,TRBD1,TRBV5-1,TRBJ2-1,CASSFQGQGSYNEQFF,TGCGCCAGCAGCTTTCAGGGACAGGGTTCCTACAATGAGCAGTTCTTC
.,.,TRBV20-1,TRBJ1-5,CSARVLTGGDQPQHF,TGCAGTGCTAGAGTCCTAACGGGGGGGGATCAGCCCCAGCATTTT